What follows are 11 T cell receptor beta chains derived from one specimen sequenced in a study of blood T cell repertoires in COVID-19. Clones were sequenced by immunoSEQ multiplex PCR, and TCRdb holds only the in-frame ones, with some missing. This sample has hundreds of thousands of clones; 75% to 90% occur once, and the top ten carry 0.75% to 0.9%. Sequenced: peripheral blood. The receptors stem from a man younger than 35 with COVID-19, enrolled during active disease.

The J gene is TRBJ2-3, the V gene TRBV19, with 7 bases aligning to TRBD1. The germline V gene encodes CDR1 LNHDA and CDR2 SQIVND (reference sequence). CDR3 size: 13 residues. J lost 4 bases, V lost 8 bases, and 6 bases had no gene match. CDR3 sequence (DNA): TGTGCCAGTGGGACAACAGGGGCAGATACGCAGTATTTT. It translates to CASGTTGADTQYF.

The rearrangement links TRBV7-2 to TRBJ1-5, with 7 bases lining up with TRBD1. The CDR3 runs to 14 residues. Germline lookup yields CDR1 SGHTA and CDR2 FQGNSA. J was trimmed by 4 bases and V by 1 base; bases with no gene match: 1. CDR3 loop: CASSLGGQNQPQHF. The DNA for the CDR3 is TGTGCCAGCAGCTTAGGGGGACAGAATCAGCCCCAGCATTTT.

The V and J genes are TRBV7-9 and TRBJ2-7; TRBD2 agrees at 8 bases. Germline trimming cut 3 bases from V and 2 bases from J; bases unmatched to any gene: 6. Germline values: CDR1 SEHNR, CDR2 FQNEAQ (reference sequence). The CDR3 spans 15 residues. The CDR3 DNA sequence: TGTGCCAGCAGCTTTCTCGCGGGAGGCCCCTACGAGCAGTACTTC. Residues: CASSFLAGGPYEQYF.

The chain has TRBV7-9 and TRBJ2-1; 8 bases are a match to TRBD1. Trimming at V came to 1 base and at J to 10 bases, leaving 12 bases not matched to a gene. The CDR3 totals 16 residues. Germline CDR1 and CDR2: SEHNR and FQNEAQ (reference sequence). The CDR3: CASSLEQTGVRREQFF. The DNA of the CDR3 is TGTGCCAGCAGCTTAGAGCAGACAGGGGTAAGAAGGGAGCAGTTCTTC.

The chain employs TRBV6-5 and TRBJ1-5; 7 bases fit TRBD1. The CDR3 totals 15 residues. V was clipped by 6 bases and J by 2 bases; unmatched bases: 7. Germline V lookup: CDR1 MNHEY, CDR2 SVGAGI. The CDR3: CASSATGEGNQPQHF. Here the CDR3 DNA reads TGTGCCAGCAGCGCAACAGGGGAAGGCAATCAGCCCCAGCATTTT.

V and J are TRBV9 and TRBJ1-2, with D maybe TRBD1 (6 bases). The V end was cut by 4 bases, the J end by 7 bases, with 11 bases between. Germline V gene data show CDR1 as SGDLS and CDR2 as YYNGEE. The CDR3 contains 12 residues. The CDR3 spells CASSLTGRGYTF. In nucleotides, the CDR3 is TGTGCCAGCAGCCTGACAGGTCGTGGCTACACCTTC.

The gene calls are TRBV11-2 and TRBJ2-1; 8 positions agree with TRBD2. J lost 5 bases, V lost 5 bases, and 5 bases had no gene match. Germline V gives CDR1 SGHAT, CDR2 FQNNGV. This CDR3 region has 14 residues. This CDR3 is CASSHGGGHNEQFF. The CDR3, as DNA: TGTGCCAGCAGCCACGGGGGGGGCCACAATGAGCAGTTCTTC.

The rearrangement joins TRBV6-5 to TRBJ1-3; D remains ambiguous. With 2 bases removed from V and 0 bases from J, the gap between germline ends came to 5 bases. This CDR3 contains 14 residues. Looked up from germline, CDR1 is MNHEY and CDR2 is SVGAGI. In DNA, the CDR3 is TGTGCCAGCAGTTACACGGTCTCTGGAAACACCATATATTTT. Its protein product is CASSYTVSGNTIYF.

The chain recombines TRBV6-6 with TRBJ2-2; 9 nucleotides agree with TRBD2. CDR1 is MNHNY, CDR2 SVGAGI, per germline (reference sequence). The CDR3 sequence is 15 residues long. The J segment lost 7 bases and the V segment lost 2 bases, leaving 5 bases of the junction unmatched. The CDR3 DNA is TGTGCCAGCAGTTACCGGCCGCGGGAGGGCGGGGAGCTGTTTTTT. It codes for CASSYRPREGGELFF.

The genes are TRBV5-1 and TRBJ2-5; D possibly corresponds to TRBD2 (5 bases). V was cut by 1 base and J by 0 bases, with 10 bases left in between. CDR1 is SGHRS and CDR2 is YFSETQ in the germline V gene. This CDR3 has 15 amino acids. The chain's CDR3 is CASSLLSGDQETQYF. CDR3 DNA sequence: TGCGCCAGCAGCTTGCTATCCGGGGACCAAGAGACCCAGTACTTC.

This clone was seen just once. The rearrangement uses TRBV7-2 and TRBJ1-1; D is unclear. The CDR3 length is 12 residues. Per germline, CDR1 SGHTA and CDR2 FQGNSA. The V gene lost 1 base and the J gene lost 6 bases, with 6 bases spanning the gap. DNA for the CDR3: TGTGCCAGCAGCTTAGGTCCGGCTGAAGCTTTCTTT. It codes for CASSLGPAEAFF.